This T cell receptor (beta chain) was identified during a study of regulatory T cells in long-lasting Graves disease. Study results and limitations: Those with persistent disease had in common more public clonotypes (about 3,000) than new patients (approximately 970).

The germline V gene has CDR1 MNHNS and CDR2 SASEGT. Trimming shortened V by 6 bases and J by 8 bases, and 11 bases separated the two germline ends. The length of the CDR3 is 13 residues. This clonotype was seen a few times. Antigen unknown. Arm-PCR of CDR3 regions and iRepertoire HTBI primers were the basis on which TCR beta libraries were built. Each CDR3 protein gets one entry after TCRdb re-called the multiplex PCR reads with MiXCR. Among hundreds of thousands of distinct CDR3 sequences, about 19% were seen once, and the ten largest hold 29%. Time point here: persistent/refractory GD, antithyroid drugs over 5 years with positive TRAb. Preparation of the TCR library used RNA extracted from PBMCs.

V is TRBV6-1 and J is TRBJ1-6; D not certain. This clonotype was sampled from a female donor with Graves disease. Sequencing was performed on peripheral blood mononuclear cells (PBMCs), taken when the disease was refractory, from a patient treated with antithyroid drugs. This chain's CDR3 is CASRGQPHSPLHF. Written as DNA, the CDR3 is TGTGCCAGCAGAGGCCAACCCCATTCACCCCTCCACTTT.